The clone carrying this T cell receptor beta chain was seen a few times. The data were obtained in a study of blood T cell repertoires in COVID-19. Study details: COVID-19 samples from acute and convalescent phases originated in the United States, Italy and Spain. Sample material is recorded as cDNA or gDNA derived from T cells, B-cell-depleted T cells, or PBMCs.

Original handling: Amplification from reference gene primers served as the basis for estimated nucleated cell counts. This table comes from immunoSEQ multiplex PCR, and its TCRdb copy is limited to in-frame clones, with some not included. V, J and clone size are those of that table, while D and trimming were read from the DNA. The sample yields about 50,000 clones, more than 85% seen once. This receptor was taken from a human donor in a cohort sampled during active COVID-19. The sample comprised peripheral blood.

As DNA, the CDR3 is TGTGCCAGCAGCCCCCCGTGGGTGTGGCAGGGGGCTGGCACCGGGGAGCTGTTTTTT. Translating gives CASSPPWVWQGAGTGELFF. The rearrangement uses TRBV9 and TRBJ2-2, with 8 bases that match TRBD1. The junction had 18 bases not matched to a gene; V was cut back by 4 bases and J by 4 bases. Germline V gene sequence: CDR1 SGDLS, CDR2 YYNGEE. CDR3 length equals 19 residues.